This section outlines one T cell receptor beta chain sequence together with its context. Its recognized antigen is unknown. No qualities accompany the bases; no much larger clone lies one base away. The sample belongs to a study of technical replicates of blood from a few donors (dated 2017 in TCRdb). In the germline V gene, CDR1 corresponds to MGHDK and CDR2 to SYGVNS. The CDR3 measures 13 amino acids from cysteine to phenylalanine. Only the CDR3 region is kept as DNA, spanning 39 bases read in frame from base 1. V and J are truncated by 2 bases and 6 bases respectively, leaving an intervening sequence of 10 bases. Preparation of the library involved the immunoSEQ multiplex PCR assay. TCRdb obtained this table from immuneACCESS and retained in-frame rearrangements with V and J assigned. These tables miss some clones; where compared with another copy, unresolved V genes account for less than half of the shortfall, and the remainder is unexplained. The sample table contains about 80,000 clones; only one count was recorded for approximately 98% of them. The ten largest clonotypes hold around 0.22% of the sample.

The chain was built from TRBV25-1 and TRBJ1-1; no D gene is confidently identified. Sequencing used T cells isolated from PBMCs. This clonotype was obtained from a human donor in good health. The sequenced DNA: TGTGCCAGCAGTGAAGGCGGGGAAGCTGAAGCTTTCTTT. This codes for CASSEGGEAEAFF.